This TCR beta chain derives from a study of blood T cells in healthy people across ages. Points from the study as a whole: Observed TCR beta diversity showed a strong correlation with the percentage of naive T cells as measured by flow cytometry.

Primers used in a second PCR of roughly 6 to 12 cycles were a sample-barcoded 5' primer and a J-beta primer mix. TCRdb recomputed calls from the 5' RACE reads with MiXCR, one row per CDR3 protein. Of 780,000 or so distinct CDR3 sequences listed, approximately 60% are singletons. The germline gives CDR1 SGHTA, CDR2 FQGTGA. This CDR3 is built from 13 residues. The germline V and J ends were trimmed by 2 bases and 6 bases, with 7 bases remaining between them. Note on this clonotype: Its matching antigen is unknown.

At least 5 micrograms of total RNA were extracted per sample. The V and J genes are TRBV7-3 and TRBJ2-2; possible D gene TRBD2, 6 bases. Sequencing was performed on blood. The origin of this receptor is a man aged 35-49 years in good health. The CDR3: CASSLPGAGELFF. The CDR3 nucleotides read TGTGCCAGCAGCTTACCGGGGGCCGGGGAGCTGTTTTTT.